Detailed here is one T cell receptor (beta chain). Time point here: blood 4 weeks post-SBRT, at nephrectomy. Documented treatment: 15 Gy SBRT to primary tumor, nephrectomy 4 weeks later. Generated by immunoSEQ multiplex PCR, the TCRdb table keeps only in-frame clones and is missing some. The repertoire holds some 150,000 clones, around 88% seen once, with about 17% in the top ten. The data were obtained in a study of radiation and T cells in renal cell carcinoma. Sequences were derived from blood, sampled from a patient whose treatment included radiotherapy and nephrectomy. This clonotype originated in a woman in her fifties or sixties with renal cell carcinoma.

The CDR3 DNA reads as TGTGCCAGCAGTTACTCACGGGACACTGAAGCTTTCTTT. Protein: CASSYSRDTEAFF. The chain is built from TRBV6-5 and TRBJ1-1, with D unclear. The length of the CDR3 is 13 residues. Trimming shortened V by 0 bases and J by 3 bases, and 5 bases separated the two germline ends. The V gene's germline CDR1 is MNHEY and CDR2 SVGAGI.